The T cell receptor (beta chain) described here comes from a study of cytomegalovirus exposure and HLA in healthy donors. Study outcomes and limitations: There were under 200 TCR beta chains listed as cytomegalovirus-associated. Reported results showed that the classifier diagnosed cytomegalovirus status with high specificity and sensitivity. According to a subsequent analysis, TCR clusters identified in the first cohort showed a tendency to co-occur across the 120 or so validation repertoires. Across donors, most TCRs were seen rarely, yet some public ones were widespread.

The CDR3 is 14 residues long. Germline assignment: CDR1 MNHEY and CDR2 SMNVEV (reference sequence). V was pared by 3 bases and J by 4 bases, with 13 bases between. TCRdb's copy holds only in-frame clones and misses some; the assay was immunoSEQ multiplex PCR. This table has about 150,000 clones, 87% appearing once. With regard to this clone: The antigen is not known.

Material for sequencing was PBMCs. The sequence came from a man younger than 30 in good health and CMV-seropositive. This sequence joins TRBV27 and TRBJ2-7, with D possibly being TRBD2 (5 bases). Here the CDR3 DNA reads TGTGCCAGCAGTTTCGGGAAAAGCGGTTACGAGCAGTACTTC. Protein sequence: CASSFGKSGYEQYF.